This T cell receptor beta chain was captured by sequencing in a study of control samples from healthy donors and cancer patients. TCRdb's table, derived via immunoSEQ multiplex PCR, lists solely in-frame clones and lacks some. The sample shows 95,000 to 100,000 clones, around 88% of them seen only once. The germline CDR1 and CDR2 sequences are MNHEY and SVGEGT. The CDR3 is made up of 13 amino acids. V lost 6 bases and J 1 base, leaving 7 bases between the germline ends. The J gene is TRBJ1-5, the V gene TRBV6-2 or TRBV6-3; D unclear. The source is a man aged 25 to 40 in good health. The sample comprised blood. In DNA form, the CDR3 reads TGTGCCAGCAGCCAAGGAAGCAATCAGCCCCAGCATTTT. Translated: CASSQGSNQPQHF.